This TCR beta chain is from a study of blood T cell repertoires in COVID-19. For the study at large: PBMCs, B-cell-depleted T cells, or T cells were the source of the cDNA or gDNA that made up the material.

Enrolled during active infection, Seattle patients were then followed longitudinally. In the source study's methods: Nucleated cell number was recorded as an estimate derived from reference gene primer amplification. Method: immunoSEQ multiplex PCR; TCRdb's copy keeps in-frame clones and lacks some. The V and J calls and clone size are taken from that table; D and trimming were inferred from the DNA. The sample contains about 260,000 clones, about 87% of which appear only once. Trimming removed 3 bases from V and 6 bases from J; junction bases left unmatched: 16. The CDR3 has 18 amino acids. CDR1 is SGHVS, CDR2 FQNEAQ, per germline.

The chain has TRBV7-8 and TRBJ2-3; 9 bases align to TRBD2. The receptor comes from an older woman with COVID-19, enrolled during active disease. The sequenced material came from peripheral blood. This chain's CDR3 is CASSFYVVRREGPDTQYF. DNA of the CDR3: TGTGCCAGCAGCTTTTATGTAGTTCGGCGGGAGGGCCCCGATACGCAGTATTTT.